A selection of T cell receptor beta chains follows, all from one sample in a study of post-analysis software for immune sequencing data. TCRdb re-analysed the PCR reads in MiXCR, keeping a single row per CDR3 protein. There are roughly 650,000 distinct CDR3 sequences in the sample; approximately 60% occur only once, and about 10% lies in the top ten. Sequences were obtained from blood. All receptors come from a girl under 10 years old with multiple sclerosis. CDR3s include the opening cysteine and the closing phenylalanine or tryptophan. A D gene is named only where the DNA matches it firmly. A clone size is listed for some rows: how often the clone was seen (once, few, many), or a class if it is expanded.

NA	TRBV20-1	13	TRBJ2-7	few	CSAFVGRPYEQYF	TGCAGTGCCTTCGTAGGGCGGCCCTACGAGCAGTACTTC
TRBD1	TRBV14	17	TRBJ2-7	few	CASSRGQGTVIAYEQYF	TGTGCCAGCAGCCGAGGACAAGGGACAGTAATCGCCTACGAGCAGTACTTC
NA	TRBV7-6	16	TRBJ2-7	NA	CASSLSGGRSSTEQYF	TGTGCCAGCAGCTTAAGTGGGGGCCGTTCCTCCACCGAGCAGTACTTC
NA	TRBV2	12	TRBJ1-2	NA	CASKPDNYGYTF	TGTGCCAGCAAACCAGACAACTATGGCTACACCTTC
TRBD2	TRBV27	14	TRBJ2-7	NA	CASSLLAGAREQYF	TGTGCCAGCAGTTTATTAGCGGGAGCGCGCGAGCAGTACTTC
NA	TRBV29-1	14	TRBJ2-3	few	CSVVLVEGADTQYF	TGCAGCGTTGTTCTCGTCGAGGGCGCAGATACGCAGTATTTT
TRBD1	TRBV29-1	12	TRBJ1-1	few	CSVEGQGTEAFF	TGCAGCGTTGAGGGACAGGGAACTGAAGCTTTCTTT
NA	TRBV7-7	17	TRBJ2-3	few	CASSLEPVGLESGTQYF	TGTGCCAGCAGCTTAGAACCAGTCGGGTTGGAGTCGGGTACGCAGTATTTT
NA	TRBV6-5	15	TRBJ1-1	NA	CASSYSQLMNTEAFF	TGTGCCAGCAGTTACAGCCAGCTCATGAACACTGAAGCTTTCTTT
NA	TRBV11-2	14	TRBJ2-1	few	CASSPGRGSNEQFF	TGTGCCAGCAGCCCAGGACGGGGAAGCAATGAGCAGTTCTTC
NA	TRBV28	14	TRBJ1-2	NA	CASSRDVGGRGYTF	TGTGCCAGCAGTCGAGACGTCGGAGGTCGTGGCTACACCTTC
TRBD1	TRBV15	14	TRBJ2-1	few	CATTYSGQGNEQFF	TGTGCCACCACCTACTCGGGACAGGGCAATGAGCAGTTCTTC
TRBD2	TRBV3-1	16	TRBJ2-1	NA	CASSQGISGGNNEQFF	TGTGCCAGCAGCCAAGGAATTAGCGGGGGAAACAATGAGCAGTTCTTC
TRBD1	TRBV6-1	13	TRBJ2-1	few	CASTRDRVNEQFF	TGTGCCAGCACCAGAGACAGGGTGAATGAGCAGTTCTTC
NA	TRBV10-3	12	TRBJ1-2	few	CATYTEEGGYTF	TGTGCCACCTATACCGAGGAGGGTGGCTACACCTTC
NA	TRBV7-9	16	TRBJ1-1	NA	CASSLYLAKGWPEAFF	TGTGCCAGCAGCTTATATCTGGCGAAGGGTTGGCCTGAAGCTTTCTTT
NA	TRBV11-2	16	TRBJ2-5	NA	CASSSEVRDRQETQYF	TGTGCCAGCAGCTCAGAAGTACGGGATCGGCAAGAGACCCAGTACTTC
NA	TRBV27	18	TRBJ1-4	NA	CASTAGAIGDITNEKLFF	TGTGCCAGCACCGCCGGGGCAATAGGGGATATAACTAATGAAAAACTGTTTTTT
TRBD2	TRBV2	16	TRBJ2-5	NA	CASRYGRAGGEVTQYF	TGTGCCAGCCGTTATGGACGAGCGGGAGGTGAAGTGACCCAGTACTTC
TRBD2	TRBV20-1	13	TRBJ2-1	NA	CSAAGLAIHEQFF	TGCAGTGCCGCAGGACTAGCGATCCATGAGCAGTTCTTC
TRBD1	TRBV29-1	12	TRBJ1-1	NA	CSVRTGETEAFF	TGCAGCGTGCGGACAGGGGAAACTGAAGCTTTCTTT
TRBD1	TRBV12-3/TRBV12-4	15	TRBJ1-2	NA	CASSHRQGWISGYTF	TGTGCCAGCAGTCACAGACAGGGTTGGATCTCCGGCTACACCTTC
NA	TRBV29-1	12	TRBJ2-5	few	CSVVRGQETQYF	TGCAGCGTTGTTAGGGGACAAGAGACCCAGTACTTC
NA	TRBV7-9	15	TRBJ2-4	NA	CASSLAGGSKNIQYF	TGTGCCAGCAGCTTGGCCGGAGGATCCAAAAACATTCAGTACTTC
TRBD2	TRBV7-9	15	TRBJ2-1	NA	CASSSTSGGTNEQFF	TGTGCCAGCAGTTCCACTAGCGGGGGAACTAATGAGCAGTTCTTC
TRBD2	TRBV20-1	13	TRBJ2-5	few	CSASDPGGETQYF	TGCAGTGCTAGCGACCCGGGAGGTGAGACCCAGTACTTC
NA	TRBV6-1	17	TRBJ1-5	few	CASSEMEPGRRNQPQHF	TGTGCCAGCAGTGAAATGGAGCCGGGACGCCGGAATCAGCCCCAGCATTTT
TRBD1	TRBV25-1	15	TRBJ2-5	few	CASSDRDRVQETQYF	TGTGCCAGCAGTGACCGGGACAGAGTACAAGAGACCCAGTACTTC
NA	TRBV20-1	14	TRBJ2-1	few	CSAESVSSYNEQFF	TGCAGTGCGGAGAGCGTGAGCTCCTACAATGAGCAGTTCTTC
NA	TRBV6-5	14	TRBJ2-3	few	CASSKQGVADTQYF	TGTGCCAGCAGTAAACAGGGAGTTGCAGATACGCAGTATTTT
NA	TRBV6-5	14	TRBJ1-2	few	CASSYRGGDYGYTF	TGTGCCAGCAGTTACAGGGGAGGTGACTATGGCTACACCTTC
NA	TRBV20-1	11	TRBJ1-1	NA	CSASQDTEAFF	TGCAGTGCTAGCCAGGACACTGAAGCTTTCTTT
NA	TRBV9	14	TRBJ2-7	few	CASSSTINSYEQYF	TGTGCCAGCAGCTCAACAATCAACTCCTACGAGCAGTACTTC
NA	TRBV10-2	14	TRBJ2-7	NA	CASSESGASHEQYF	TGCGCCAGCAGTGAGTCGGGAGCCTCCCACGAGCAGTACTTC
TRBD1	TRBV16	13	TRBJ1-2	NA	CASPTRTGGGYTF	TGTGCCAGCCCGACGAGGACAGGAGGAGGCTACACCTTC
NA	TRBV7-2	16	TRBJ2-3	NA	CASSLAGGGFADTQYF	TGTGCCAGCAGCCTAGCCGGGGGCGGGTTCGCAGATACGCAGTATTTT
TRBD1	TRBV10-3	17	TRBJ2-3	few	CAISEAKGQGSTDTQYF	TGTGCCATCAGTGAGGCTAAGGGACAGGGGAGCACAGATACGCAGTATTTT
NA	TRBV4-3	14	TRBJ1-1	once	CASSQGAVDTEAFF	TGCGCCAGCAGCCAAGGGGCGGTTGACACTGAAGCTTTCTTT
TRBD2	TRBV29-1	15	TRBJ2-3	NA	CSVRAGTSGADTQYF	TGCAGCGTTCGGGCAGGGACTAGCGGGGCAGATACGCAGTATTTT
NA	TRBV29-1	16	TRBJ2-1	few	CSVEPPWGLSYNEQFF	TGCAGCGTTGAACCCCCTTGGGGACTCTCCTACAATGAGCAGTTCTTC
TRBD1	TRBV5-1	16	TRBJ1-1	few	CASSLARDRMNTEAFF	TGCGCCAGCAGCTTGGCCCGGGACAGGATGAACACTGAAGCTTTCTTT
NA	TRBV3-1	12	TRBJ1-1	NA	CASSPRETEAFF	TGTGCCAGCAGTCCCCGGGAGACTGAAGCTTTCTTT
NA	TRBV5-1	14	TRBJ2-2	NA	CASSFTGEGGELFF	TGCGCCAGCAGCTTCACAGGGGAGGGCGGGGAGCTGTTTTTT
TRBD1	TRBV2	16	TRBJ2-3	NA	CASSPRDSYSADTQYF	TGTGCCAGCAGTCCCCGGGACAGTTATTCGGCAGATACGCAGTATTTT